This T cell receptor beta chain was identified during a study of control samples from healthy donors and cancer patients. CDR1 and CDR2 (germline): KGHSH, LQKENI. The CDR3 loop spans 18 amino acids. V gave up 3 bases and J gave up 4 bases; unmatched junction bases: 14. The assay was immunoSEQ multiplex PCR, and TCRdb's table has in-frame clones only and misses some. The table includes about 120,000 clones, around 87% detected once. The chain is built from TRBV18 and TRBJ2-2; 7 bases match TRBD2. The source material was blood. The source is a man younger than 40 in good health. The CDR3 DNA reads as TGTGCCAGCTCACCTCAAGACGGGGGGATAGGTGGCACCGGGGAGCTGTTTTTT. Amino acids: CASSPQDGGIGGTGELFF.